A selection of T cell receptor beta chains follows, all from one sample in a study of tumor and adjacent non-tumor tissue in lung cancer. In TCRdb, the multiplex PCR reads were re-called with MiXCR into one record per CDR3 protein. The table shows over 110,000 distinct CDR3 sequences, with around 65% occurring only once. Sequenced input: lung tumor tissue. The origin of the receptors is a man aged 60 to 69 with small cell lung cancer. Each CDR3 is given with its conserved first and last residue. D genes are given only for firm matches. The listing skips clone size in some rows; elsewhere it reads once, few, many or a size class.

J: TRBJ2-7
D: .
size: .
length: 13
V: TRBV20-1
CDR3: CSADSARRGEQHF
DNA: TGCAGTGCTGACTCTGCCAGGCGGGGCGAGCAGCACTTC

J: TRBJ2-1
D: TRBD2
size: .
length: 15
V: TRBV6-1
CDR3: CANSELAETYNEQFF
DNA: TGTGCCAACAGTGAACTAGCGGAGACCTACAATGAGCAGTTCTTC

J: TRBJ1-6
D: .
size: .
length: 15
V: TRBV4-1
CDR3: CASSQDDQDNSPLHF
DNA: TGCGCCAGCAGCCAAGACGATCAGGATAATTCACCCCTCCACTTT

J: TRBJ2-7
D: .
size: .
length: 14
V: TRBV12-3/TRBV12-4
CDR3: CASSRGGCSYEQYF
DNA: TGTGCCAGCAGCCGCGGAGGCTGCTCATACGAGCAGTACTTC

J: TRBJ2-7
D: .
size: .
length: 14
V: TRBV6-6
CDR3: CVSSVLDCGYEQYF
DNA: TGTGTCAGCAGTGTCTTGGACTGCGGCTACGAGCAGTACTTC

J: TRBJ1-3
D: .
size: many
length: 13
V: TRBV6-1
CDR3: CASTKDTGNTIYF
DNA: TGTGCCAGCACCAAGGACACCGGAAACACCATATATTTT

J: TRBJ2-2
D: TRBD2
size: .
length: 15
V: TRBV29-1
CDR3: CSVDVAGGWTGELFF
DNA: TGCAGCGTTGATGTGGCGGGAGGGTGGACCGGGGAGCTGTTTTTT

J: TRBJ1-5
D: TRBD1
size: .
length: 13
V: TRBV11-3
CDR3: CAISLDRDQPQHF
DNA: TGTGCCATCAGCTTAGACAGGGACCAGCCCCAGCATTTT

J: TRBJ2-1
D: .
size: .
length: 14
V: TRBV11-3
CDR3: CASSLGASYNEQFF
DNA: TGTGCCAGCAGCTTAGGTGCGTCTTACAACGAGCAGTTCTTC

J: TRBJ2-5
D: TRBD1
size: many
length: 14
V: TRBV6-1
CDR3: CATSQGALQETQYF
DNA: TGTGCCACCTCACAGGGGGCTCTCCAAGAGACCCAGTACTTC

J: TRBJ1-2
D: TRBD1
size: many
length: 12
V: TRBV6-1
CDR3: CASISTGFGYTF
DNA: TGTGCCAGCATTTCGACAGGGTTTGGCTACACCTTC

J: TRBJ2-3
D: .
size: .
length: 18
V: TRBV11-1
CDR3: CASSLSPATSWGIDTQYF
DNA: TGTGCCAGCAGCCTGAGTCCAGCCACGTCTTGGGGCATAGATACGCAGTATTTT

J: TRBJ2-3
D: .
size: .
length: 15
V: TRBV6-1
CDR3: CASIYDREKTDTQYF
DNA: TGTGCCAGCATATACGACCGGGAGAAGACAGATACGCAGTATTTT

J: TRBJ2-1
D: TRBD2
size: .
length: 16
V: TRBV20-1
CDR3: CIARVEVGTSLNEQFF
DNA: TGCATTGCTAGAGTGGAAGTTGGGACTAGTCTCAATGAGCAGTTCTTC

J: TRBJ1-2
D: .
size: .
length: 13
V: TRBV28
CDR3: CAAAGVAVDGYTF
DNA: TGTGCCGCCGCGGGGGTTGCAGTTGATGGCTACACCTTC

J: TRBJ2-2
D: .
size: many
length: 15
V: TRBV20-1
CDR3: CSATPPSDPSGELFF
DNA: TGCAGTGCTACCCCGCCGTCTGATCCCTCCGGGGAGCTGTTTTTT

J: TRBJ2-3
D: .
size: .
length: 17
V: TRBV20-1
CDR3: CSARKGGGQPSTDTRYF
DNA: TGCAGTGCTAGAAAGGGGGGGGGGCAACCTAGCACAGATACGCGGTATTTT

J: TRBJ1-4
D: .
size: many
length: 12
V: TRBV6-1
CDR3: CASSETVSKLFF
DNA: TGTGCCAGCAGTGAAACCGTGAGCAAACTGTTTTTT

J: TRBJ2-3
D: TRBD2
size: many
length: 12
V: TRBV6-5
CDR3: CASSTSGTSPYF
DNA: TGTGCCAGCTCCACCTCCGGGACTAGTCCTTATTTT

J: TRBJ1-5
D: .
size: .
length: 16
V: TRBV6-5
CDR3: CASNSSRDRTKWPQHF
DNA: TGTGCCAGCAATTCTTCAAGGGACCGAACAAAATGGCCCCAGCATTTT

J: TRBJ2-3
D: TRBD2
size: .
length: 10
V: TRBV20-1
CDR3: CSIGGDTQYF
DNA: TGCAGTATTGGGGGGGATACTCAGTATTTT

J: TRBJ2-1
D: TRBD2
size: .
length: 16
V: TRBV11-1
CDR3: CASSSGTTTLDNERFF
DNA: TGTGCCAGCAGCTCCGGGACTACGACTTTAGACAATGAGCGGTTCTTC

J: TRBJ2-1
D: .
size: .
length: 14
V: TRBV20-1
CDR3: CIALHPYSYNEQFF
DNA: TGCATTGCTCTTCACCCTTACTCCTACAATGAGCAGTTCTTC

J: TRBJ2-7
D: .
size: .
length: 14
V: TRBV4-2
CDR3: CSSSQVGYSYEHYF
DNA: TGTTCCAGCAGCCAAGTGGGTTATTCCTACGAGCATTACTTC

J: TRBJ1-5
D: .
size: few
length: 15
V: TRBV4-1
CDR3: CASSPGWDSNQPQHF
DNA: TGCGCCAGCAGCCCCGGGTGGGATAGCAATCAGCCCCAGCATTTT

J: TRBJ2-1
D: .
size: once
length: 12
V: TRBV20-1
CDR3: CSVRGLRIEQFF
DNA: TGCAGTGTTAGGGGACTTCGAATTGAGCAGTTCTTC